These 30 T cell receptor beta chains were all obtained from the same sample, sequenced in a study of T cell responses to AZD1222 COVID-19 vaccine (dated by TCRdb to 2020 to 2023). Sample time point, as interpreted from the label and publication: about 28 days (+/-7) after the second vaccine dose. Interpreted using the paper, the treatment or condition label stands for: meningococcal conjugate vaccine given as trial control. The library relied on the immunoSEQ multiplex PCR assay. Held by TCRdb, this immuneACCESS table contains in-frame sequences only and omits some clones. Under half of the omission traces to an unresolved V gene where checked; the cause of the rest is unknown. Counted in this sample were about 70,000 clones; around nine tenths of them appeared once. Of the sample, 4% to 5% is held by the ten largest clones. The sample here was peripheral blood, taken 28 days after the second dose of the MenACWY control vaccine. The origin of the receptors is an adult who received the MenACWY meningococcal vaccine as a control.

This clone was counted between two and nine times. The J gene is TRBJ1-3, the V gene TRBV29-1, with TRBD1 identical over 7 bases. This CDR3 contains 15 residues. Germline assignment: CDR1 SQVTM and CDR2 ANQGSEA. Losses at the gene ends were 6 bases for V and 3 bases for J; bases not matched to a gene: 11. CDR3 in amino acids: CSVQTGRSGGNTIYF. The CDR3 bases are TGCAGCGTCCAGACAGGGAGATCTGGTGGAAACACCATATATTTT.

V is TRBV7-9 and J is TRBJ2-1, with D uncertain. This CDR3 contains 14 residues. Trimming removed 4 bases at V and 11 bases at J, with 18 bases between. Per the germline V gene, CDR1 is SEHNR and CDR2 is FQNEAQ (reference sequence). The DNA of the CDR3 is TGTGCCAGCAGCTATTCGGGTGGGAAAACTCAGCAGTTCTTC. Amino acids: CASSYSGGKTQQFF.

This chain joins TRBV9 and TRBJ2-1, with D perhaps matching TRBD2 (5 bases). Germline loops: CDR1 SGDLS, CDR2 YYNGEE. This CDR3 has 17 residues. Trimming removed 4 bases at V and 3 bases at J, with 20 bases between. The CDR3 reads CASSPYLGLSGYNEQFF. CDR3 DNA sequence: TGTGCCAGCAGCCCTTATCTAGGTTTAAGCGGCTACAATGAGCAGTTCTTC.

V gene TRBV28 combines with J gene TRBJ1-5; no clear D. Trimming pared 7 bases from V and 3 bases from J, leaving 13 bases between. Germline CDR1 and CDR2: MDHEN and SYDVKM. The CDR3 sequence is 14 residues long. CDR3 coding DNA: TGTGCCAGCAACTCTGGAGGCTACAATCAGCCCCAGCATTTT. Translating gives CASNSGGYNQPQHF.

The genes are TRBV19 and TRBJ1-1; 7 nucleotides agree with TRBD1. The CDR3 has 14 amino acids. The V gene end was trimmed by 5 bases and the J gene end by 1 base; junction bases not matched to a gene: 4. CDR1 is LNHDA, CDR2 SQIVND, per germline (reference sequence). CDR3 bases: TGTGCCAGTAGTGGACGACAGGGGAACACTGAAGCTTTCTTT. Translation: CASSGRQGNTEAFF.

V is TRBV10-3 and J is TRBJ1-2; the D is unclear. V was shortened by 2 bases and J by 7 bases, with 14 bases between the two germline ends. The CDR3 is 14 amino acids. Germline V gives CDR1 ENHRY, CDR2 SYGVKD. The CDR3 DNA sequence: TGTGCCATCAGTGAGGGGCAGTCCCGTCGTGGCTACACCTTC. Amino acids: CAISEGQSRRGYTF.

The chain's CDR3 is CASSGGPKGYTF. The CDR3 DNA reads TGTGCCAGCAGCGGGGGGCCTAAGGGCTACACCTTC. J is TRBJ1-2 and V is TRBV7-8, with D perhaps matching TRBD1 (6 bases). Germline-derived CDR1 and CDR2 are SGHVS and FQNEAQ. This CDR3 is built from 12 residues. The V and J ends lost 5 bases and 8 bases respectively, with 12 bases between them.

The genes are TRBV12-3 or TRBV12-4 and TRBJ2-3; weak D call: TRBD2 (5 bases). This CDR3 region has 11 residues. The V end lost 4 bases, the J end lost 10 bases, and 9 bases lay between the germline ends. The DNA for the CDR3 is TGTGCCAGCAGTTCCCAAGCGGCGCAGTATTTT. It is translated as CASSSQAAQYF.

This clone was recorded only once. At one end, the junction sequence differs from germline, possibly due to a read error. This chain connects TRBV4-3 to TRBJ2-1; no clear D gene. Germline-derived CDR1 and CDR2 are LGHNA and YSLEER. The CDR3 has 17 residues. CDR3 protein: CASSQELPGSGNNEQFF. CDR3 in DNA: TGCGCCAGCAGTCAAGAACTCCCGGGTTCGGGCAACAATGAGCAGTTCTTC.

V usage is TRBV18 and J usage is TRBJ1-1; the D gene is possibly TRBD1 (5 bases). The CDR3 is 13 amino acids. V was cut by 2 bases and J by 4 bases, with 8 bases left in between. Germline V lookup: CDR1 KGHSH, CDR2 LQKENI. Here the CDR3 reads CASSPARATEAFF. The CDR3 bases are TGTGCCAGCTCACCAGCCAGGGCCACTGAAGCTTTCTTT.

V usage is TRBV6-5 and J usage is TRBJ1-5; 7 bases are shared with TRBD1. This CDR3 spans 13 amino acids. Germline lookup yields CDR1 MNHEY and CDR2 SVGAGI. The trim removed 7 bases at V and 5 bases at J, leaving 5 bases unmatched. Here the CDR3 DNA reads TGTGCCAGCACCCTCCAGGGGGATCAGCCCCAGCATTTT. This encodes CASTLQGDQPQHF.

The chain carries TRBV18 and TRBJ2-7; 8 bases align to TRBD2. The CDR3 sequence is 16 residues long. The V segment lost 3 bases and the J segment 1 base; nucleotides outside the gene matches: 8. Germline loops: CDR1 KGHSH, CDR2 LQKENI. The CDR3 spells CASSPPSGLGSYEQYF. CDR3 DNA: TGTGCCAGCTCACCCCCCTCGGGACTAGGATCCTACGAGCAGTACTTC.

CDR3 loop: CAWSVRGDGYTF. The DNA of the CDR3 is TGTGCCTGGAGTGTACGAGGGGATGGCTACACCTTC. V gene TRBV30 combines with J gene TRBJ1-2; D may be TRBD1 (5 bases). Germline V lookup: CDR1 GTSNPN, CDR2 SVGIG (reference sequence). Trimming cost V 0 bases and J 6 bases, with 8 bases left between them. The CDR3 is made up of 12 amino acids.

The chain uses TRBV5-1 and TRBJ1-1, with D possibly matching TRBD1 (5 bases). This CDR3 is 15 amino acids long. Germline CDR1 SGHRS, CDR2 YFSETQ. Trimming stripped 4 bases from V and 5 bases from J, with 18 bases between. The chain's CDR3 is CASSPDGTSGTEAFF. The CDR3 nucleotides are TGCGCCAGCAGCCCGGACGGGACCAGTGGGACTGAAGCTTTCTTT.

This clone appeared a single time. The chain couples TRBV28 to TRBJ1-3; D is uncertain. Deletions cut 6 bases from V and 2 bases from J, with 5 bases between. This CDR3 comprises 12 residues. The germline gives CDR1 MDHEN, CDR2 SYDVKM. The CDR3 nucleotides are TGTGCCAGCAGCTCCCCTGGAAACACCATATATTTT. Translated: CASSSPGNTIYF.

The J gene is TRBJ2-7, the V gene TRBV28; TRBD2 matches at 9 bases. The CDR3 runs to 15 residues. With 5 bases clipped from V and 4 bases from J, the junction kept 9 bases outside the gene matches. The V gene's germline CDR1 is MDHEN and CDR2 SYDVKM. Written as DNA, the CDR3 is TGTGCCAGCAGTAGGGTGGCTAGCGGGGTATACGAGCAGTACTTC. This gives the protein CASSRVASGVYEQYF.

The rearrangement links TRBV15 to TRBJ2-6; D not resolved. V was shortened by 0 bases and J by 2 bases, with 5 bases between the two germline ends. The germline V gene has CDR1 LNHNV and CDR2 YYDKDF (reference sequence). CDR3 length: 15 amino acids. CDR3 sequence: CATSRETAGANVLTF. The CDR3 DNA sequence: TGTGCCACCAGCAGAGAGACTGCTGGGGCCAACGTCCTGACTTTC. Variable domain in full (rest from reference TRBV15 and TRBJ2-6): DAMVIQNPRYQVTQFGKPVTLSCSQTLNHNVMYWYQQKSSQAPKLLFHYYDKDFNNEADTPDNFQSRRPNTSFCFLDIRSPGLGDTAMYLCATSRETAGANVLTFGAGSRLTVL.

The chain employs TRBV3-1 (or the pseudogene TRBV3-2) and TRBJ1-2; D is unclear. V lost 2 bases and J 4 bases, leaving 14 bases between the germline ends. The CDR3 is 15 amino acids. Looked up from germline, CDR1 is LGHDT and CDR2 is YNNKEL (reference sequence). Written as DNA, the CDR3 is TGTGCCAGCAGCCAATGTGGTCGCCGGGTCTATGGCTACACCTTC. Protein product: CASSQCGRRVYGYTF.

The CDR3 is CASSLGQSYEQYF. CDR3 sequence (DNA): TGTGCCAGCAGTTTGGGCCAATCCTACGAGCAGTACTTC. The chain uses TRBV28 and TRBJ2-7; D is unresolved. Trimming left V 3 bases short and J 1 base short, with 7 bases between. The germline gives CDR1 MDHEN, CDR2 SYDVKM. The length of the CDR3 is 13 residues.

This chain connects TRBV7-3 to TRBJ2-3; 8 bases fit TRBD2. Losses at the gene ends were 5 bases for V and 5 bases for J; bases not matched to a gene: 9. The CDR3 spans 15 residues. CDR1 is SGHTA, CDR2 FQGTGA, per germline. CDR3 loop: CASSRGSSGGDTQYF. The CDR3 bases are TGTGCCAGCAGCCGAGGGTCAAGCGGGGGAGATACGCAGTATTTT.

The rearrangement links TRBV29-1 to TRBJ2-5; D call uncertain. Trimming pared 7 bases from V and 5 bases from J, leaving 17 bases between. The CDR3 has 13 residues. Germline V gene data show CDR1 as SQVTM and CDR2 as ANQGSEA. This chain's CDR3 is CSARVRSGETQYF. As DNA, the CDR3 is TGCAGCGCCCGGGTGAGGTCTGGGGAGACCCAGTACTTC. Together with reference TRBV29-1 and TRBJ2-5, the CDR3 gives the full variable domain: SAVISQKPSRDICQRGTSLTIQCQVDSQVTMMFWYRQQPGQSLTLIATANQGSEATYESGFVIDKFPISRPNLTFSTLTVSNMSPEDSSIYLCSARVRSGETQYFGPGTRLLVL.

In DNA form, the CDR3 reads TGTGCCAGCAGTTCCCACTCGGGACATTCCGCCTACGAGCAGTACTTC. Its translation is CASSSHSGHSAYEQYF. The rearrangement joins TRBV28 to TRBJ2-7, with a tentative D call TRBD1 (6 bases). The ends were cut back, 4 bases at V and 2 bases at J, with 18 bases in the middle. CDR1 is MDHEN and CDR2 is SYDVKM in the germline V gene. This CDR3 comprises 16 residues. The full variable domain, its missing parts supplied by reference TRBV28 and TRBJ2-7, is DVKVTQSSRYLVKRTGEKVFLECVQDMDHENMFWYRQDPGLGLRLIYFSYDVKMKEKGDIPEGYSVSREKKERFSLILESASTNQTSMYLCASSSHSGHSAYEQYFGPGTRLTVT.

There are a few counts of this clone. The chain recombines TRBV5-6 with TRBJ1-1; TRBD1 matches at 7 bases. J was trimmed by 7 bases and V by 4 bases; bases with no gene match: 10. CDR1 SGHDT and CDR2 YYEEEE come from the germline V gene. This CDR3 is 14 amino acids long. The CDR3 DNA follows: TGTGCCAGCAGCCCTCCCGTCAGGGGGGGTGAAGCTTTCTTT. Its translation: CASSPPVRGGEAFF.

This CDR3 is CASSLIATQYF. The CDR3 DNA is TGTGCCAGCAGTTTAATAGCTACGCAGTATTTT. The genes are TRBV12-3 or TRBV12-4 and TRBJ2-3; D is unclear. This CDR3 is 11 amino acids long. V lost 2 bases and J 8 bases, leaving 5 bases between the germline ends.

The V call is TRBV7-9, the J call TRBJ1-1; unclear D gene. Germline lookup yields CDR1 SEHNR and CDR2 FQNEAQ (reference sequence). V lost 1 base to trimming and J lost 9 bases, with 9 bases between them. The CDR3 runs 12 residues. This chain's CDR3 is CASSLESGQAFF. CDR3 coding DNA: TGTGCCAGCAGCTTAGAATCGGGTCAAGCTTTCTTT.

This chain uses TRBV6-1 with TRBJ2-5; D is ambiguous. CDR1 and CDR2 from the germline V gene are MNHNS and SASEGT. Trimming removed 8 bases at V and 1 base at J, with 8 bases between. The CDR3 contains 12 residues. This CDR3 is CASGLPQETQYF. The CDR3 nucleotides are TGTGCCAGCGGCCTACCCCAAGAGACCCAGTACTTC.

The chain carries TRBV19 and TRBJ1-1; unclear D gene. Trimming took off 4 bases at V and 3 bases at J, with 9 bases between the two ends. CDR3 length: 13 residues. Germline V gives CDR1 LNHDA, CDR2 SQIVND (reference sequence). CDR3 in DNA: TGTGCCAGTAGTAGTGGCGGTGACACTGAAGCTTTCTTT. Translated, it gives CASSSGGDTEAFF. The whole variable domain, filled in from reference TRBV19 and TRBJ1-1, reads DGGITQSPKYLFRKEGQNVTLSCEQNLNHDAMYWYRQDPGQGLRLIYYSQIVNDFQKGDIAEGYSVSREKKESFPLTVTSAQKNPTAFYLCASSSGGDTEAFFGQGTRLTVV.

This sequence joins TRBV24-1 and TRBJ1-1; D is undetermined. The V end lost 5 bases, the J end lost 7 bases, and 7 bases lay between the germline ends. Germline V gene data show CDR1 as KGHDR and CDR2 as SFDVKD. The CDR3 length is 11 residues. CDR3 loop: CATSAKGEAFF. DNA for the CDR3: TGTGCCACCAGTGCGAAGGGTGAAGCTTTCTTT.

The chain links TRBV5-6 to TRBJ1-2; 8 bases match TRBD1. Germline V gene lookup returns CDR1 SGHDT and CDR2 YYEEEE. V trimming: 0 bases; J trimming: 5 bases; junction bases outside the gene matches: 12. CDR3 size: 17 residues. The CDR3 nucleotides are TGTGCCAGCAGCTTGGTTGGAGGACAGGGATATCGATATGGCTACACCTTC. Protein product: CASSLVGGQGYRYGYTF. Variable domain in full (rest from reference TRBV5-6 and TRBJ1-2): DAGVTQSPTHLIKTRGQQVTLRCSPKSGHDTVSWYQQALGQGPQFIFQYYEEEERQRGNFPDRFSGHQFPNYSSELNVNALLLGDSALYLCASSLVGGQGYRYGYTFGSGTRLTVV.

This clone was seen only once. The CDR3 DNA is TGCGCCAGCAGCCAGGACAGGGGGGTGATCGATGAGCAGTTCTTC. Translating gives CASSQDRGVIDEQFF. The chain recombines TRBV5-1 with TRBJ2-1; 10 bases line up with TRBD1. This CDR3 has 15 amino acids. Germline loops: CDR1 SGHRS, CDR2 YFSETQ. V was pared by 4 bases and J by 8 bases, with 9 bases of the junction left unmatched.